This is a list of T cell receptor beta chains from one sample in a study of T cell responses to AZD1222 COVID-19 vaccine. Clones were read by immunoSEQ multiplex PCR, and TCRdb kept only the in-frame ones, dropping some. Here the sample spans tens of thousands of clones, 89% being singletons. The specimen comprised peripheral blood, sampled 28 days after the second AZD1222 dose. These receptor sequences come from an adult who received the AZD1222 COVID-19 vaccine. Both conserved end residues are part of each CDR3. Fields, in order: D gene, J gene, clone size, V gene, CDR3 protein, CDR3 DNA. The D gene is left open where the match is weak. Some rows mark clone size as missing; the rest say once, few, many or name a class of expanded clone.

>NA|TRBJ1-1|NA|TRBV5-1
CASSYPGRMNTEAFF
TGCGCCAGCAGCTACCCGGGACGGATGAACACTGAAGCTTTCTTT
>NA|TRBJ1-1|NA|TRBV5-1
CASSSSGGGRNTEAFF
TGCGCCAGCAGCTCTTCGGGGGGCGGGAGGAACACTGAAGCTTTCTTT
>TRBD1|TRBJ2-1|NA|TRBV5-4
CASSFGQGALNEQFF
TGTGCCAGCAGCTTTGGACAGGGGGCGCTGAATGAGCAGTTCTTC
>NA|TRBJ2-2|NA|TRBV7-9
CASIARADRLTGELFF
TGTGCCAGCATCGCCAGGGCAGACCGACTTACCGGGGAGCTGTTTTTT
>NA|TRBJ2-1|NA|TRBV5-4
CASSFPRNYNEQFF
TGTGCCAGCAGCTTCCCCCGGAACTACAATGAGCAGTTCTTC
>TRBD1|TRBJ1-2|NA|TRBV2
CASRGQGAGGYTF
TGTGCCAGCAGGGGACAGGGGGCGGGAGGCTACACCTTC
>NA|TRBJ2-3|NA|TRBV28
CASSLMGWSTGPSTDTQYF
TGTGCCAGCAGTTTAATGGGGTGGTCGACAGGCCCCTCCACAGATACGCAGTATTTT
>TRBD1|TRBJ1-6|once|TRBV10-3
CAMGQGNNSPLHF
TGTGCCATGGGACAGGGGAATAATTCACCCCTCCACTTT
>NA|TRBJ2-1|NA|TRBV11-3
CASSSSPYNEQFF
TGTGCCAGCAGCTCCTCCCCGTACAATGAGCAGTTCTTC
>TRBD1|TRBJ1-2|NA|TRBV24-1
CATSDTGTGFGYTF
TGTGCCACCAGTGATACCGGGACAGGGTTTGGCTACACCTTC